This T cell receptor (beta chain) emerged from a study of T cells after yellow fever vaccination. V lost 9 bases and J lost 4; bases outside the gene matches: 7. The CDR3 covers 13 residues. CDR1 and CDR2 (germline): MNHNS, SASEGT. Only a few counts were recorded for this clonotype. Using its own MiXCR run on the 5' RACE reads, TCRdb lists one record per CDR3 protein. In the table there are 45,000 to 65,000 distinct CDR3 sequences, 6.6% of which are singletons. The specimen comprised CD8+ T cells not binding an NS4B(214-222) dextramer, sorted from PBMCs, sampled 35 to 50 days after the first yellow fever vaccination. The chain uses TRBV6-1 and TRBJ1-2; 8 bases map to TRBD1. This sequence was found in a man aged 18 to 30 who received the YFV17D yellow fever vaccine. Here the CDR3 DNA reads TGTGCCAGTGGACAGGGCGGTCTCTATGGCTACACCTTC. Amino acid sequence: CASGQGGLYGYTF.